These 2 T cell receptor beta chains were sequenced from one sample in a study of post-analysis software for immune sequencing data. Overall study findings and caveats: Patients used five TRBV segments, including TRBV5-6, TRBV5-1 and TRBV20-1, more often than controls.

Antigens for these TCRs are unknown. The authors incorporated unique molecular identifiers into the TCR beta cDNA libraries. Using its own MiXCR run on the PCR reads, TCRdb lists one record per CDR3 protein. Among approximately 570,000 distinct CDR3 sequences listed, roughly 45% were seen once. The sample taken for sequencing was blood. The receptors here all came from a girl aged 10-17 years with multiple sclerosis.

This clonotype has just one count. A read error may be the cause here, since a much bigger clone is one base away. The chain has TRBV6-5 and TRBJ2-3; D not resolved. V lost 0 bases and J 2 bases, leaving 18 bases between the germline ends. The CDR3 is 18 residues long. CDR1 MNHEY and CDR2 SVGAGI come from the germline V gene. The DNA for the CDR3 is TGTGCCAGCAGTTACTCGAGTATGAGGCCCAACCCCACAGATACGCAGTATTTT. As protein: CASSYSSMRPNPTDTQYF.

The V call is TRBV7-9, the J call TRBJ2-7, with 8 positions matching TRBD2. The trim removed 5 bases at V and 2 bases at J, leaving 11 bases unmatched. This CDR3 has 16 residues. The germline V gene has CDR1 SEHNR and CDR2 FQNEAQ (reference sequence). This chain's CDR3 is CASSAVAGGLTYEQYF. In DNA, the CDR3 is TGTGCCAGCAGCGCCGTTGCGGGGGGACTTACCTACGAGCAGTACTTC.